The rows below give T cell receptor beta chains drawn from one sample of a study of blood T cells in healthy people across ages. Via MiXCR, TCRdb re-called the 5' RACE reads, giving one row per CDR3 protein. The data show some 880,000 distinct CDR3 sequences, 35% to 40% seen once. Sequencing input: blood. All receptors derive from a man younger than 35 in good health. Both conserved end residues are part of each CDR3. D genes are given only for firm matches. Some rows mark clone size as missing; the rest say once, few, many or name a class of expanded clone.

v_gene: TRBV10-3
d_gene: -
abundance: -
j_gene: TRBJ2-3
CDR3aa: CAVQGFTDTQYF
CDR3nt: TGTGCCGTACAGGGCTTCACAGATACGCAGTATTTT

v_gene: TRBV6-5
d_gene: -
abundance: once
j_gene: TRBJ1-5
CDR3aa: CASSLAGDMGQPQHF
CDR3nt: TGTGCCAGCAGTCTTGCAGGGGACATGGGTCAGCCCCAGCATTTT

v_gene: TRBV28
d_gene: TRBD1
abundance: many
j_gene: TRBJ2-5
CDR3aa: CASSWGQLGGQETQYF
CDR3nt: TGTGCCAGCAGTTGGGGACAGCTTGGGGGTCAAGAGACCCAGTACTTC

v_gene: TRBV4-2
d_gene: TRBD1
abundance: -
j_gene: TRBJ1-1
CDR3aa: CARSLWDRENTEAFF
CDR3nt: TGTGCCCGAAGCCTGTGGGACAGGGAGAACACTGAAGCTTTCTTT

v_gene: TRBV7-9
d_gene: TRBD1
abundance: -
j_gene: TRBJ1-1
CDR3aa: CASSPPGGQGTEAFF
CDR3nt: TGTGCCAGCAGCCCTCCGGGGGGACAGGGGACTGAAGCTTTCTTT

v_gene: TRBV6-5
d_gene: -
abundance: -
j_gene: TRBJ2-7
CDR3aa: CASSPADQLYEQYF
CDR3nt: TGTGCCAGCAGTCCCGCCGACCAACTCTACGAGCAGTACTTC

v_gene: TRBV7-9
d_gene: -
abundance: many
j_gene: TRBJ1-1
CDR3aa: CASTTHDYSGMGTEAFF
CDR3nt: TGTGCCAGCACGACACATGACTATTCGGGAATGGGCACTGAAGCTTTCTTT

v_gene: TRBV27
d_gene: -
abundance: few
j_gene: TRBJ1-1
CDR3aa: CASSLRRTNTEAFF
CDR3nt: TGTGCCAGCAGTTTACGGAGGACGAACACTGAAGCTTTCTTT

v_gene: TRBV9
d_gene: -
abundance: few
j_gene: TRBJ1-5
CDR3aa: CASASGDNQPQHF
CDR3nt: TGTGCCTCCGCTTCGGGGGACAATCAGCCCCAGCATTTT

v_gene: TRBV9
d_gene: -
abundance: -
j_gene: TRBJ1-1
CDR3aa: CASSPGSAEPFF
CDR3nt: TGTGCCAGCAGCCCGGGGTCAGCTGAACCTTTCTTT

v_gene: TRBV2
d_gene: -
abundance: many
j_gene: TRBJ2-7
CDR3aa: CASSVYRGEQYF
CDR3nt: TGTGCCAGCAGTGTTTATCGGGGGGAGCAGTACTTC

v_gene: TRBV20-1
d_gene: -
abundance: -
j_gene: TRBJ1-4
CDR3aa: CSATDPGLGNEKLFF
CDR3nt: TGCAGTGCTACCGACCCGGGACTGGGTAATGAAAAACTGTTTTTT

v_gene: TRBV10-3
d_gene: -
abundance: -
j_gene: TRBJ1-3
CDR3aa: CATRDWSSSGNTIYF
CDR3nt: TGTGCCACAAGGGACTGGAGCAGCTCTGGAAACACCATATATTTT

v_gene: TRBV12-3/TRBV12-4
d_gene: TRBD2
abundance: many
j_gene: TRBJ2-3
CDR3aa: CASSLLLAGASDTQYF
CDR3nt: TGTGCCAGCAGTTTATTGCTAGCGGGCGCTTCTGATACGCAGTATTTT

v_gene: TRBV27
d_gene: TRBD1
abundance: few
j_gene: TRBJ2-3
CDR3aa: CASSKRRRDRGADTQYF
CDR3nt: TGTGCCAGCAGCAAAAGGCGCCGGGACAGGGGTGCAGATACGCAGTATTTT

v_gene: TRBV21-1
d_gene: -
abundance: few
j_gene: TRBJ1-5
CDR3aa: CASSPPVDSATPSNQPQHF
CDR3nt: TGTGCCAGCAGCCCCCCCGTGGACAGCGCAACTCCTAGCAATCAGCCCCAGCATTTT

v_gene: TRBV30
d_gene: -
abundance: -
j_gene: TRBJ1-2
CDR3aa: CAWKQGSAGYTF
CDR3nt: TGTGCCTGGAAACAGGGATCCGCTGGCTACACCTTC

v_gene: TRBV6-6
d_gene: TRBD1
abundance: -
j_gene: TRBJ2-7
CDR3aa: CASSALRDRYYEQYF
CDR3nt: TGTGCCAGCAGTGCCCTTCGGGACAGGTATTACGAGCAGTACTTC

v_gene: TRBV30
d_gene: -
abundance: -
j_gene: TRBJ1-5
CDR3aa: CAWSGGSQPQHF
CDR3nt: TGTGCCTGGAGTGGGGGGAGTCAGCCCCAGCATTTT

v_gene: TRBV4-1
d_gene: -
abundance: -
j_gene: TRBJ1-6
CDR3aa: CASSQPGTRGWTHF
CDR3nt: TGCGCCAGCAGCCAACCCGGGACACGGGGTTGGACCCACTTT

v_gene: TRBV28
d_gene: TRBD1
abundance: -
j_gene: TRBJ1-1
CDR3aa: CASRTAGGAWTEAFF
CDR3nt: TGTGCCAGCAGAACCGCAGGGGGCGCTTGGACTGAAGCTTTCTTT

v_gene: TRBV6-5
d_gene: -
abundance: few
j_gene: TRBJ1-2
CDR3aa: CASSYLTGRGYGYTF
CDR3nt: TGTGCCAGCAGTTACCTCACAGGGCGAGGCTATGGCTACACCTTC

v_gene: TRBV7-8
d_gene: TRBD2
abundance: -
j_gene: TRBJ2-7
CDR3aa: CASSLASLAGSYEQYF
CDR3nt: TGTGCCAGCAGCTTAGCGAGCCTAGCGGGGTCCTACGAGCAGTACTTC

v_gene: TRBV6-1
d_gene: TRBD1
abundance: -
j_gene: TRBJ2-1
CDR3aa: CASRERTGFGYNEQFF
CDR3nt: TGTGCCAGCAGAGAAAGGACAGGGTTCGGATACAATGAGCAGTTCTTC

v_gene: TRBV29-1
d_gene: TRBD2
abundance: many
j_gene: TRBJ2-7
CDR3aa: CSVEDQSSGAPYEQYF
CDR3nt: TGCAGCGTTGAAGATCAGTCTAGCGGGGCCCCTTACGAGCAGTACTTC

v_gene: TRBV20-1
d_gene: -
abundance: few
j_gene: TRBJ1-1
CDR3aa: CSGISGGGLGTEAFF
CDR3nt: TGCAGCGGCATCTCCGGCGGAGGTTTGGGGACTGAAGCTTTCTTT

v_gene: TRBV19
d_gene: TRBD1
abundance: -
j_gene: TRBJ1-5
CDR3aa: CASSPGTASDQPQHF
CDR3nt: TGTGCCAGTAGTCCGGGGACAGCCAGCGATCAGCCCCAGCATTTT

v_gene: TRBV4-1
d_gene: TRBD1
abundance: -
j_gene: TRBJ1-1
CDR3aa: CASSAPQTGVNTEAFF
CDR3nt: TGCGCCAGCAGCGCACCCCAAACAGGGGTGAACACTGAAGCTTTCTTT

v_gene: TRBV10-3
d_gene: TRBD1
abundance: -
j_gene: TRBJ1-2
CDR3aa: CAISADRGPGGYTF
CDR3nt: TGTGCCATCAGTGCGGACAGGGGGCCTGGTGGCTACACCTTC

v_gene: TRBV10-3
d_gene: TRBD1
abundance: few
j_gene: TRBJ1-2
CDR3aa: CAFTSGPTGWSGYTF
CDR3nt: TGTGCCTTCACATCGGGACCGACAGGGTGGAGCGGCTACACCTTC

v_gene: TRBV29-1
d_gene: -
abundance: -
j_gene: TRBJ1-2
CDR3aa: CSVDDTPNYGYTF
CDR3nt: TGCAGCGTCGATGACACCCCAAACTATGGCTACACCTTC

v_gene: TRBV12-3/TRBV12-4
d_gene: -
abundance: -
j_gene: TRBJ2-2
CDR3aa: CASSHQTANTGELFF
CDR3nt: TGTGCCAGCAGCCACCAGACAGCGAACACCGGGGAGCTGTTTTTT

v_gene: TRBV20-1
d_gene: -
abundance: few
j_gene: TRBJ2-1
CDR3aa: CSARDLGGGYNEQFF
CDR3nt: TGCAGTGCTAGAGACTTAGGGGGGGGATACAATGAGCAGTTCTTC

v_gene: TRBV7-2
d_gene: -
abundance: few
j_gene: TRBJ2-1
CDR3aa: CASSLEHSNEQFF
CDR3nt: TGTGCCAGCAGCTTAGAACACAGCAATGAGCAGTTCTTC

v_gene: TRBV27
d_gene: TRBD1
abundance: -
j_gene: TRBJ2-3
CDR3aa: CASSGTGVADTQYF
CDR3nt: TGTGCCAGCTCCGGGACAGGGGTTGCAGATACGCAGTATTTT